This T cell receptor beta chain appears in the sequencing data of a study of shared clonotypes between healthy human individuals. Overall study results and limits: Generation probabilities of non-shared clonotypes were lower (relative to those shared by all four donors). Measured sharing among donors was expected to vary with sequencing depth.

Profiled with immunoSEQ multiplex PCR; TCRdb holds only in-frame clones, not every one. The table includes roughly 1,800,000 clones, about 94% detected once. The CDR3 runs to 14 residues. V gave up 1 base and J gave up 1 base, with 8 bases separating them. Germline lookup yields CDR1 SGHAT and CDR2 FQNNGV. Points on this clone: Antigen specificity is unknown.

Terminally differentiated effector memory CD45RA+ cells were excluded from the naive CD8 cells, which were CD45RO-negative and positively selected for CCR7. Sequenced input: naive CD8+ T cells sorted from blood. The source is a man aged 18 to 30 in good health. The chain is built from TRBV11-2 and TRBJ2-7, with D unclear. The CDR3 region is CASSLVGKSYEQYF. DNA for the CDR3: TGTGCCAGCAGCTTAGTAGGCAAATCCTACGAGCAGTACTTC. The complete variable domain, with remaining parts taken from reference TRBV11-2 and TRBJ2-7, reads EAGVAQSPRYKIIEKRQSVAFWCNPISGHATLYWYQQILGQGPKLLIQFQNNGVVDDSQLPKDRFSAERLKGVDSTLKIQPAKLEDSAVYLCASSLVGKSYEQYFGPGTRLTVT.